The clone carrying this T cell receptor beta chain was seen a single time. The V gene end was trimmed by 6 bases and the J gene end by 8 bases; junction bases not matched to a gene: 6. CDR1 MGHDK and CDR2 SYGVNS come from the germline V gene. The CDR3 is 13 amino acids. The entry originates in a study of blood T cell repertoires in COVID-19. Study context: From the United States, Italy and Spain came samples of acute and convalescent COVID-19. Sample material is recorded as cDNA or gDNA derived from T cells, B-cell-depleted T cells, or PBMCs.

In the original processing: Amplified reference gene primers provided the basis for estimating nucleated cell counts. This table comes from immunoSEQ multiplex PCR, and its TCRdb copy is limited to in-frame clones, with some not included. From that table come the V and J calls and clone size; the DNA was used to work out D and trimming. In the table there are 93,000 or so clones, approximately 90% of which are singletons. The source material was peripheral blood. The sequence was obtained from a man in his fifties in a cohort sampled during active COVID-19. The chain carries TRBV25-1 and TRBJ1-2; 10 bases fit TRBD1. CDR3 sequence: CASSPTGGAGYTF. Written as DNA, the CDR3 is TGTGCCAGCAGCCCGACAGGGGGCGCGGGCTACACCTTC.